The next 28 T cell receptor beta chains were all read from a single sample in a study of blood T cell repertoires in COVID-19. Sequencing used immunoSEQ multiplex PCR; TCRdb keeps in-frame clones, though not all of them. Of 200,000 to 250,000 clones in the sample, nearly 90% were seen once. Sequencing was carried out using PBMCs or T cells enriched from blood (not recorded which). The origin of the receptors is a man aged 30 to 45 who had recovered from COVID-19.

This chain uses TRBV4-1 with TRBJ2-3, with 7 nucleotides matching TRBD1. This CDR3 has 17 amino acids. Germline loops: CDR1 MGHRA, CDR2 YSYEKL. V lost 4 bases to trimming and J lost 1 base; unmatched junction nucleotides: 11. CDR3 coding DNA: TGCGCCAGCAGCCTCGGATCCGGGACAGAACGCACAGATACGCAGTATTTT. Protein product: CASSLGSGTERTDTQYF.

V is TRBV19 and J is TRBJ2-7; 9 nucleotides align to TRBD1. Losses at the gene ends were 3 bases for V and 3 bases for J; bases not matched to a gene: 6. Per germline, CDR1 LNHDA and CDR2 SQIVND (reference sequence). The CDR3 spans 15 residues. CDR3 amino acids: CASSMSGQGYYEQYF. For the CDR3, the DNA is TGTGCCAGTAGTATGTCAGGACAGGGGTACTACGAGCAGTACTTC. Drawing the rest from reference TRBV19 and TRBJ2-7, the complete variable domain is DGGITQSPKYLFRKEGQNVTLSCEQNLNHDAMYWYRQDPGQGLRLIYYSQIVNDFQKGDIAEGYSVSREKKESFPLTVTSAQKNPTAFYLCASSMSGQGYYEQYFGPGTRLTVT.

The chain is built from TRBV29-1 and TRBJ1-1, with D perhaps TRBD1 (6 bases). V was pared by 4 bases and J by 0 bases, with 12 bases between. This CDR3 region has 14 residues. Per the germline V gene, CDR1 is SQVTM and CDR2 is ANQGSEA. Here the CDR3 DNA reads TGCAGCGTTGCACCTGGGACATTGAACACTGAAGCTTTCTTT. Amino acids: CSVAPGTLNTEAFF.

The chain uses TRBV28 and TRBJ2-7; 7 nucleotides agree with TRBD2. The CDR3 covers 13 residues. CDR1 and CDR2 from the germline V gene are MDHEN and SYDVKM. The ends lost 11 bases at V and 0 bases at J; junction bases unmatched: 7. The DNA of the CDR3 is TGTGCCGGGCGGCGGGAGAGCTCCTACGAGCAGTACTTC. It codes for CAGRRESSYEQYF.

The count of this clone is one. The rearrangement links TRBV7-9 to TRBJ1-6; 8 bases map to TRBD1. The CDR3 extends over 15 amino acids. Germline V gene sequence: CDR1 SEHNR, CDR2 FQNEAQ (reference sequence). After removal of 5 bases from V and 3 bases from J, the junction contained 3 bases not matched to a gene. CDR3 loop: CASSPGQGYNSPLHF. The CDR3 DNA follows: TGTGCCAGCAGCCCCGGACAGGGCTATAATTCACCCCTCCACTTT.

The gene calls are TRBV12-5 and TRBJ2-7; D is unclear. Trimming stripped 6 bases from V and 2 bases from J, with 17 bases between. The CDR3 runs 15 residues. CDR1 is LGHNT and CDR2 is FRNRAP in the germline V gene. This chain's CDR3 is CASGKPGHAPYEQYF. The DNA of the CDR3 is TGTGCTAGTGGCAAACCGGGTCACGCTCCCTACGAGCAGTACTTC.

This rearrangement joins TRBV28 to TRBJ1-5; TRBD1 matches 8 bases. Losses at the gene ends were 5 bases for V and 4 bases for J; bases not matched to a gene: 13. The CDR3 extends over 17 amino acids. The germline V gene has CDR1 MDHEN and CDR2 SYDVKM. The chain's CDR3 is CASSRRPWTGKNQPQHF. CDR3 nucleotide sequence: TGTGCCAGCAGTAGACGACCGTGGACAGGGAAAAATCAGCCCCAGCATTTT.

The rearrangement links TRBV27 to TRBJ1-1; 9 bases map to TRBD1. Germline values: CDR1 MNHEY, CDR2 SMNVEV (reference sequence). The CDR3 sequence is 13 residues long. The V gene end was trimmed by 5 bases and the J gene end by 12 bases; junction bases not matched to a gene: 10. CDR3 residues: CASSGLWGTGPFF. In DNA form, the CDR3 reads TGTGCCAGCAGTGGGTTATGGGGGACAGGGCCTTTCTTT.

In its sample, this clone was seen a few times. This rearrangement joins TRBV7-2 to TRBJ1-3; D not certain. The length of the CDR3 is 15 residues. The germline gives CDR1 SGHTA, CDR2 FQGNSA. Trimming stripped 3 bases from V and 0 bases from J, with 9 bases between. The CDR3 coding sequence is TGTGCCAGCAGCTTTCAGGCGTACTCTGGAAACACCATATATTTT. Protein product: CASSFQAYSGNTIYF.

The chain has TRBV29-1 and TRBJ2-5, with a tentative D call TRBD2 (6 bases). Trimming shortened V by 8 bases and J by 7 bases, and 20 bases separated the two germline ends. This CDR3 is built from 13 residues. Looked up from germline, CDR1 is SQVTM and CDR2 is ANQGSEA. Here the CDR3 reads CSSAGRLEGTQYF. The DNA of the CDR3 is TGCAGCTCTGCCGGCCGGTTGGAGGGGACCCAGTACTTC.

The gene calls are TRBV7-2 and TRBJ1-3, with unresolved D. This CDR3 has 12 residues. Between the trimmed V and J ends, which lost 2 bases and 5 bases, there was a span of 4 bases. Germline V CDR1 and CDR2: SGHTA, FQGNSA. CDR3 in amino acids: CASSLYRNTIYF. DNA of the CDR3: TGTGCCAGCAGCTTATATAGAAACACCATATATTTT.

The chain has TRBV12-3 or TRBV12-4 and TRBJ2-1, with D possibly being TRBD2 (5 bases). The V gene lost 8 bases and the J gene lost 8 bases, with 10 bases spanning the gap. The CDR3 spans 11 residues. The CDR3 region is CASFSVHEQFF. CDR3 nucleotide sequence: TGTGCCAGCTTTAGCGTCCATGAGCAGTTCTTC.

The rearrangement uses TRBV24-1 and TRBJ2-3, with D perhaps matching TRBD2 (6 bases). Trimming stripped 1 base from V and 6 bases from J, with 13 bases between. The length of the CDR3 is 15 residues. Germline CDR1 KGHDR, CDR2 SFDVKD. CDR3 DNA: TGTGCCACCAGTGATTTTAACGTCGGAGGGGATACGCAGTATTTT. As protein: CATSDFNVGGDTQYF.

This rearrangement joins TRBV14 to TRBJ1-6; 7 nucleotides match TRBD1. CDR3 length equals 17 residues. In germline, CDR1 is SGHDN, CDR2 FVKESK. Trimming removed 4 bases from V and 3 bases from J; junction bases left unmatched: 9. CDR3 in amino acids: CASSRNGQAVYNSPLHF. The CDR3 region has the DNA TGTGCCAGCAGCCGAAACGGACAGGCAGTCTATAATTCACCCCTCCACTTT.

V usage is TRBV9 and J usage is TRBJ1-2; TRBD1 matches at 7 bases. Germline V lookup: CDR1 SGDLS, CDR2 YYNGEE. Trimming cost V 0 bases and J 4 bases; bases outside gene matches: 6. The CDR3 runs to 15 residues. CDR3: CASSVGGQLSYGYTF. The DNA of the CDR3 is TGTGCCAGCAGCGTAGGGGGACAGTTATCCTATGGCTACACCTTC.

The rearrangement links TRBV9 to TRBJ1-1; D call uncertain. The V end lost 0 bases, the J end lost 5 bases, and 14 bases lay between the germline ends. The CDR3 has 15 amino acids. Looked up from germline, CDR1 is SGDLS and CDR2 is YYNGEE. The CDR3 sequence: CASSVAGGLGTEAFF. Here the CDR3 DNA reads TGTGCCAGCAGCGTAGCGGGAGGGTTGGGGACTGAAGCTTTCTTT.

The chain has TRBV5-8 and TRBJ1-5; 8 bases fit TRBD1. V dropped 4 bases and J dropped 4; count of bases not matched to a gene: 10. The CDR3 extends over 16 amino acids. The germline V gene encodes CDR1 SGHTS and CDR2 YDEGEE. The CDR3 region is CASSPARTGQNQPQHF. The DNA of the CDR3 is TGTGCCAGCAGCCCTGCGAGGACAGGGCAAAATCAGCCCCAGCATTTT.

This sequence joins TRBV7-8 and TRBJ2-2, with D possibly being TRBD2 (6 bases). The CDR3 extends over 18 amino acids. Germline CDR1 is SGHVS and CDR2 is FQNEAQ. The V and J ends lost 1 base and 4 bases respectively, with 19 bases between them. DNA of the CDR3: TGTGCCAGCAGCTTAGAAAGGAGGGGTATAAGAATCACCGGGGAGCTGTTTTTT. Residues: CASSLERRGIRITGELFF.

The chain carries TRBV29-1 and TRBJ1-2; no reliable D call. V lost 6 bases and J 0 bases, leaving 20 bases between the germline ends. In germline, CDR1 is SQVTM, CDR2 ANQGSEA. This CDR3 region has 16 residues. CDR3: CSVTREPSTANYGYTF. The CDR3 DNA sequence: TGCAGCGTGACCCGGGAGCCTTCCACCGCTAACTATGGCTACACCTTC.

As DNA, the CDR3 is TGTGCCATCAGCCACCCCGGGACTAGCGGTTACAATGAGCAGTTCTTC. Its protein is CAISHPGTSGYNEQFF. The genes are TRBV10-3 and TRBJ2-1; 11 bases fit TRBD2. Germline lookup yields CDR1 ENHRY and CDR2 SYGVKD. CDR3 length: 16 amino acids. V dropped 6 bases and J dropped 4; count of bases not matched to a gene: 8.

This chain links TRBV3-1 (or the pseudogene TRBV3-2) with TRBJ2-3; D uncertain. Germline V gene sequence: CDR1 LGHDT, CDR2 YNNKEL (reference sequence). The V end was cut by 0 bases, the J end by 4 bases, with 8 bases between. This CDR3 has 14 amino acids. The CDR3 DNA reads TGTGCCAGCAGCCAAGAGTGTAGTCCAGATACGCAGTATTTT. Protein product: CASSQECSPDTQYF.

The genes are TRBV4-1 and TRBJ1-2; D gene unclear. CDR3 length: 17 residues. In germline, CDR1 is MGHRA, CDR2 YSYEKL. V was clipped by 4 bases and J by 3 bases, with 21 bases between them. The CDR3 region has the DNA TGCGCCAGCAGCCTAGAAACGGCGACAAAGATATACTATGGCTACACCTTC. It encodes CASSLETATKIYYGYTF.

This rearrangement joins TRBV11-2 to TRBJ2-3; TRBD2 aligns across 8 bases. Germline V gene sequence: CDR1 SGHAT, CDR2 FQNNGV. The CDR3 is 16 residues long. The V and J ends lost 5 bases and 7 bases, in that order; junction bases with no gene match: 14. The CDR3 sequence is CASSPQGAGGRNTQYF. The CDR3 DNA sequence: TGTGCCAGCAGCCCCCAGGGCGCGGGGGGCCGTAATACGCAGTATTTT.

The chain has TRBV6-6 and TRBJ2-1; TRBD2 agrees at 11 bases. Trimming cost V 11 bases and J 6 bases; bases outside gene matches: 12. The germline V gene has CDR1 MNHNY and CDR2 SVGAGI (reference sequence). This CDR3 has 15 residues. CDR3 amino acids: CAGRPGTSGPNEQFF. CDR3 sequence (DNA): TGTGCCGGGCGGCCCGGGACTAGCGGCCCCAATGAGCAGTTCTTC.

The chain has TRBV29-1 and TRBJ2-5; D possibly corresponds to TRBD2 (6 bases). Germline CDR1 SQVTM, CDR2 ANQGSEA. V lost 7 bases to trimming and J lost 7 bases, with 13 bases between them. The CDR3 is made up of 11 amino acids. The CDR3 nucleotides are TGCAGCGGGTTCAGGGAGGCGACCCAGTACTTC. Translated: CSGFREATQYF.

This clone came up once. The chain joins TRBV7-2 to TRBJ2-7; D is ambiguous. The ends were cut back, 4 bases at V and 2 bases at J, with 15 bases in the middle. Per germline, CDR1 SGHTA and CDR2 FQGNSA. The CDR3 runs to 15 residues. This chain's CDR3 is CASSSVLSLTYEQYF. CDR3 bases: TGTGCCAGCAGCTCCGTTCTGTCCCTAACCTACGAGCAGTACTTC.

This clone was counted only a few times. This rearrangement joins TRBV5-6 to TRBJ1-6; 7 bases map to TRBD1. The germline CDR1 and CDR2 sequences are SGHDT and YYEEEE. The CDR3 totals 12 residues. J was trimmed by 10 bases and V by 5 bases; bases with no gene match: 3. This CDR3 reads CASSGDRSPLHF. CDR3 DNA sequence: TGTGCCAGCAGTGGGGACAGATCACCCCTCCACTTT.

This clone was picked up one time. The chain is built from TRBV7-9 and TRBJ2-1; 7 nucleotides line up with TRBD2. This CDR3 spans 13 amino acids. CDR1 is SEHNR and CDR2 is FQNEAQ in the germline V gene (reference sequence). The J segment lost 14 bases and the V segment lost 2 bases, leaving 9 bases of the junction unmatched. The CDR3 loop reads CASSLRGSGVEFF. The CDR3 DNA sequence: TGTGCCAGCAGCTTAAGGGGAAGCGGGGTGGAGTTCTTC.